Shown below are 23 T cell receptor beta chains from a single sample sequenced in a study of shared clonotypes between healthy human individuals. Only in-frame clones appear in the TCRdb table, and some are missing; sequencing was by immunoSEQ multiplex PCR. The table lists roughly 1,800,000 clones, about 95% of them singletons. Terminally differentiated effector memory CD45RA+ cells were excluded by CCR7 positive selection of CD45RO-negative cells. Sequenced material: naive CD8+ T cells sorted from blood. Source of these receptors: a man aged 18 to 29 in good health.

The chain uses TRBV4-3 and TRBJ2-6, with a weak D call TRBD2 (6 bases). The CDR3 consists of 20 residues. Germline V CDR1 and CDR2: LGHNA, YSLEER. Trimming removed 0 bases from V and 0 bases from J, with 18 bases in between. DNA for the CDR3: TGCGCCAGCAGCCAAGATTTGGGAGGTACCCTTTTCTCTGGGGCCAACGTCCTGACTTTC. Amino acids: CASSQDLGGTLFSGANVLTF.

The J gene is TRBJ2-5, the V gene TRBV21-1; the table's D call of TRBD2 was not tested on the DNA. TRBV21-1 is termed a pseudogene. The CDR3 length is 17 residues. The CDR3 loop is CASSPPRAAGGKETQYF. The CDR3 nucleotides are TGTGCCAGCAGCCCACCCCGGGCGGCGGGGGGAAAAGAGACCCAGTACTTC.

The chain's CDR3 is CASTTQGGTEAFF. The CDR3 bases are TGTGCCAGCACCACGCAGGGAGGCACTGAAGCTTTCTTT. The chain combines TRBV27 with TRBJ1-1, with TRBD1 as a possible D gene (5 bases). CDR3 length equals 13 residues. V lost 7 bases and J 4 bases, leaving 13 bases between the germline ends. The germline V gene encodes CDR1 MNHEY and CDR2 SMNVEV (reference sequence).

In regard to this clone: The sample contains more than one DNA sequence encoding this CDR3. The chain links TRBV6-5 to TRBJ1-1; no clear D. Germline assignment: CDR1 MNHEY and CDR2 SVGAGI. The CDR3 runs 13 residues. Trimming took 0 bases from V and 3 from J, leaving 5 bases between them. The chain's CDR3 is CASSYSGYTEAFF. As DNA, the CDR3 is TGTGCCAGCAGTTACTCTGGGTACACTGAAGCTTTCTTT.

This clone was seen just once. V is TRBV15 and J is TRBJ2-7; D is uncertain. Trimming removed 0 bases at V and 3 bases at J, with 9 bases between. The CDR3 loop spans 14 amino acids. Looked up from germline, CDR1 is LNHNV and CDR2 is YYDKDF (reference sequence). Here the CDR3 reads CATSREVSLYEQYF. For the CDR3, the DNA is TGTGCCACCAGCAGAGAGGTCAGCCTCTACGAGCAGTACTTC.

V gene TRBV11-2 combines with J gene TRBJ1-1, with D hard to call. In germline, CDR1 is SGHAT, CDR2 FQNNGV. Trimming cost V 1 base and J 0 bases, with 12 bases left between them. There are 16 residues in the CDR3. The CDR3 region has the DNA TGTGCCAGCAGCTTAGCAACAGCCATAATGAACACTGAAGCTTTCTTT. This codes for CASSLATAIMNTEAFF. The full variable domain, completed using reference TRBV11-2 and TRBJ1-1, is EAGVAQSPRYKIIEKRQSVAFWCNPISGHATLYWYQQILGQGPKLLIQFQNNGVVDDSQLPKDRFSAERLKGVDSTLKIQPAKLEDSAVYLCASSLATAIMNTEAFFGQGTRLTVV.

Points on this clone: The sample contains more than one DNA sequence encoding this CDR3. The chain links TRBV9 to TRBJ1-1; no definite D call. Trimming left V 0 bases short and J 4 bases short, with 10 bases between. CDR1 and CDR2 from the germline V gene are SGDLS and YYNGEE. The CDR3 consists of 14 residues. CDR3 amino acids: CASSVGDLGTEAFF. CDR3 sequence (DNA): TGTGCCAGCAGCGTAGGGGATCTGGGCACTGAAGCTTTCTTT.

The chain employs TRBV28 and TRBJ1-4, with a tentative D call TRBD1 (6 bases). Looked up from germline, CDR1 is MDHEN and CDR2 is SYDVKM. The CDR3 is 12 amino acids. Trimming removed 8 bases at V and 8 bases at J, with 12 bases between. CDR3 in amino acids: CASGRRGEKLFF. DNA of the CDR3: TGTGCCAGCGGACGAAGGGGGGAAAAACTGTTTTTT.

The chain links TRBV4-1 to TRBJ2-7, with D maybe TRBD2 (6 bases). Trimming shortened V by 4 bases and J by 3 bases, and 13 bases separated the two germline ends. The CDR3 spans 14 residues. The germline CDR1 and CDR2 sequences are MGHRA and YSYEKL. The CDR3 nucleotides read TGCGCCAGCAGCCTTGACGGAGGGAGCTACGAGCAGTACTTC. This encodes CASSLDGGSYEQYF.

This chain connects TRBV29-1 to TRBJ2-1; a weak D match, TRBD2 (6 bases). V dropped 3 bases and J dropped 2 bases, with 11 bases sitting between them. Germline V gene lookup returns CDR1 SQVTM and CDR2 ANQGSEA. The CDR3 covers 14 residues. CDR3 in DNA: TGCAGCGTTGATGGGACTGGAGCCTACAATGAGCAGTTCTTC. Protein sequence: CSVDGTGAYNEQFF.

Here the CDR3 reads CASSLQDRAPDTQYF. Written as DNA, the CDR3 is TGTGCCAGCAGCTTACAGGACAGGGCGCCAGATACGCAGTATTTT. The chain links TRBV7-9 to TRBJ2-3; 8 nucleotides line up with TRBD1. The CDR3 contains 15 residues. Germline-derived CDR1 and CDR2 are SEHNR and FQNEAQ (reference sequence). With V trimmed by 2 bases and J by 4 bases, 5 bases remained unmatched.

Details on this clone: This sample includes further DNA sequences coding for the same CDR3. The chain combines TRBV5-4 with TRBJ2-7; tentative D call: TRBD1 (6 bases). CDR1 SGHNT and CDR2 YYREEE come from the germline V gene (reference sequence). The ends were cut back, 4 bases at V and 4 bases at J, with 9 bases in the middle. The CDR3 is 12 amino acids. The CDR3 DNA sequence: TGTGCCAGCAGCATAACAGGGTACGAGCAGTACTTC. Translating it yields CASSITGYEQYF.

The genes are TRBV25-1 and TRBJ2-5; D gene unclear. CDR1 is MGHDK and CDR2 is SYGVNS in the germline V gene. The V gene lost 7 bases and the J gene lost 2 bases, with 5 bases spanning the gap. The CDR3 is 11 amino acids. CDR3 bases: TGTGCCAGCAAGGGACAAGAGACCCAGTACTTC. Translated, it gives CASKGQETQYF.

This chain uses TRBV6-4 with TRBJ2-7, with TRBD2 matching over 11 bases. The trim removed 2 bases at V and 6 bases at J, leaving 24 bases unmatched. The CDR3 spans 21 residues. Per the germline V gene, CDR1 is MRHNA and CDR2 is SNTAGT. CDR3 residues: CASSDPNAGWETSGRSGEQYF. CDR3 in DNA: TGTGCCAGCAGTGACCCGAACGCCGGCTGGGAAACTAGCGGGAGATCAGGCGAGCAGTACTTC.

The CDR3 reads CSVEFVAGPQEQYF. The CDR3 nucleotides are TGCAGCGTTGAATTCGTAGCGGGGCCCCAGGAGCAGTACTTC. The V call is TRBV29-1, the J call TRBJ2-7; TRBD2 agrees at 8 bases. Germline values: CDR1 SQVTM, CDR2 ANQGSEA. This CDR3 is 14 amino acids long. Trimming at V came to 2 bases and at J to 7 bases, leaving 10 bases not matched to a gene.

Concerning this clone itself: This CDR3 is also generated by other DNA sequences in the sample. V and J are TRBV28 and TRBJ2-5; TRBD1 matches at 8 bases. CDR3 length: 13 amino acids. In germline, CDR1 is MDHEN, CDR2 SYDVKM. Unmatched junction bases numbered 0, after V lost 3 bases and J lost 3 bases. The CDR3 region is CASSLDREETQYF. The DNA of the CDR3 is TGTGCCAGCAGTTTGGACAGGGAAGAGACCCAGTACTTC.

The V and J genes are TRBV4-3 and TRBJ2-1, with 7 bases that match TRBD1. V gave up 6 bases and J gave up 8 bases; unmatched junction bases: 10. In germline, CDR1 is LGHNA, CDR2 YSLEER. The CDR3 covers 14 residues. In nucleotides, the CDR3 is TGCGCCAGCAGTAAAGACAGGGTCAACGATGAGCAGTTCTTC. Protein sequence: CASSKDRVNDEQFF.

The chain combines TRBV7-2 with TRBJ2-7; D unclear. V was trimmed by 2 bases and J by 3 bases, leaving 11 bases between them. The CDR3 sequence is 14 residues long. CDR1 and CDR2 (germline): SGHTA, FQGNSA. Here the CDR3 reads CASSLSGVGYEQYF. The CDR3 region has the DNA TGTGCCAGCAGCTTATCTGGGGTCGGCTACGAGCAGTACTTC.

CDR3 residues: CASSESASGNTGELFF. DNA for the CDR3: TGTGCCAGCAGTGAATCGGCTAGCGGGAACACCGGGGAGCTGTTTTTT. This chain links TRBV25-1 with TRBJ2-2; 7 nucleotides align to TRBD2. The V gene end was trimmed by 1 base and the J gene end by 1 base; junction bases not matched to a gene: 3. Per germline, CDR1 MGHDK and CDR2 SYGVNS. CDR3 size: 16 residues.

The chain is built from TRBV29-1 and TRBJ2-5, with 7 nucleotides matching TRBD2. This CDR3 is 16 amino acids long. Germline V lookup: CDR1 SQVTM, CDR2 ANQGSEA. After removal of 3 bases from V and 4 bases from J, the junction contained 14 bases not matched to a gene. The CDR3 reads CSVDLIKWEGGETQYF. CDR3 bases: TGCAGCGTTGATCTTATTAAGTGGGAGGGAGGAGAGACCCAGTACTTC.

This clone is a singleton in its sample. The chain couples TRBV4-1 to TRBJ2-2, with 7 nucleotides matching TRBD2. The germline gives CDR1 MGHRA, CDR2 YSYEKL. Trimming removed 0 bases from V and 0 bases from J; junction bases left unmatched: 7. CDR3 size: 18 residues. This CDR3 is CASSQESPGLPNTGELFF. In nucleotides, the CDR3 is TGCGCCAGCAGCCAAGAATCCCCGGGACTACCGAACACCGGGGAGCTGTTTTTT.

The chain's CDR3 is CASSLSRGPGGWEQFF. The CDR3 DNA reads TGTGCCAGCAGCTTATCCCGGGGCCCCGGGGGGTGGGAGCAGTTCTTC. The chain couples TRBV7-8 to TRBJ2-1; 7 positions agree with TRBD2. Germline CDR1 SGHVS, CDR2 FQNEAQ. This CDR3 has 16 residues. The junction had 14 bases not matched to a gene; V was cut back by 2 bases and J by 10 bases. Full variable domain (outside the CDR3, taken from reference TRBV7-8 and TRBJ2-1): GAGVSQSPRYKVAKRGQDVALRCDPISGHVSLFWYQQALGQGPEFLTYFQNEAQLDKSGLPSDRFFAERPEGSVSTLKIQRTQQEDSAVYLCASSLSRGPGGWEQFFGPGTRLTVL.

This clone was seen more than once but under ten times. Other nucleotide sequences in the sample specify the same CDR3. The chain combines TRBV5-4 with TRBJ1-2; no reliable D call. This CDR3 has 14 amino acids. Germline V gene data show CDR1 as SGHNT and CDR2 as YYREEE (reference sequence). Trimming stripped 2 bases from V and 0 bases from J, with 8 bases between. The DNA of the CDR3 is TGTGCCAGCAGCTTCGGCACCTCTAACTATGGCTACACCTTC. Residues: CASSFGTSNYGYTF. The whole variable domain, filled in from reference TRBV5-4 and TRBJ1-2, reads ETGVTQSPTHLIKTRGQQVTLRCSSQSGHNTVSWYQQALGQGPQFIFQYYREEENGRGNFPPRFSGLQFPNYSSELNVNALELDDSALYLCASSFGTSNYGYTFGSGTRLTVV.